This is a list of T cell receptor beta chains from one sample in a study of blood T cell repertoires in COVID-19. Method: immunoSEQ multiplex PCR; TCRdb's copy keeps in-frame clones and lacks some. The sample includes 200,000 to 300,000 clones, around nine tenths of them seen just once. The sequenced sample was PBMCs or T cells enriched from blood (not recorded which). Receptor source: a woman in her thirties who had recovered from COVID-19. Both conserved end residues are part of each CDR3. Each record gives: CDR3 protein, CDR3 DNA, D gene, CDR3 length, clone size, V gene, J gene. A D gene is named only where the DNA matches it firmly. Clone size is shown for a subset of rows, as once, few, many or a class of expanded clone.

CDR3: CAWRTGTAGNTIYF
DNA: TGTGCCTGGCGGACCGGGACAGCAGGAAACACCATATATTTT
D: TRBD1
length: 14
size: .
V: TRBV30
J: TRBJ1-3

CDR3: CASSLESNSPLHF
DNA: TGTGCCAGCAGCCTAGAGAGTAATTCACCCCTCCACTTT
D: .
length: 13
size: .
V: TRBV7-9
J: TRBJ1-6

CDR3: CASSFLPRRTEAFF
DNA: TGTGCCAGCAGTTTTCTCCCGCGGCGCACTGAAGCTTTCTTT
D: .
length: 14
size: .
V: TRBV28
J: TRBJ1-1

CDR3: CASSPLQTGSSGELFF
DNA: TGTGCCAGCTCACCACTCCAGACAGGATCCAGCGGGGAGCTGTTTTTT
D: .
length: 16
size: .
V: TRBV18
J: TRBJ2-2

CDR3: CASSPQRDGTDTQYF
DNA: TGTGCCAGCTCACCTCAGCGGGATGGAACAGATACGCAGTATTTT
D: TRBD2
length: 15
size: .
V: TRBV18
J: TRBJ2-3

CDR3: CASSQDGGNYYEQYF
DNA: TGTGCCAGCAGCCAAGATGGCGGGAACTACTACGAGCAGTACTTC
D: .
length: 15
size: .
V: TRBV3-1/TRBV3-2
J: TRBJ2-7

CDR3: CASSFNYGQGFGQPQHF
DNA: TGTGCCAGCAGTTTTAATTACGGACAGGGATTTGGTCAGCCCCAGCATTTT
D: TRBD1
length: 17
size: .
V: TRBV28
J: TRBJ1-5

CDR3: CASSIVGQGPYEQYF
DNA: TGTGCCAGTAGTATCGTCGGACAGGGACCTTACGAGCAGTACTTC
D: TRBD1
length: 15
size: .
V: TRBV19
J: TRBJ2-7

CDR3: CASSKGRRDYEQYF
DNA: TGTGCCAGCAGCAAAGGACGCCGGGACTACGAGCAGTACTTC
D: .
length: 14
size: .
V: TRBV6-5
J: TRBJ2-7

CDR3: CATGDSFYNEQFF
DNA: TGTGCCACGGGGGACTCCTTCTACAATGAGCAGTTCTTC
D: .
length: 13
size: once
V: TRBV15
J: TRBJ2-1

CDR3: CASSLGQGVSGYTF
DNA: TGCGCCAGCAGCTTGGGACAGGGGGTTAGCGGCTACACCTTC
D: TRBD1
length: 14
size: few
V: TRBV5-1
J: TRBJ1-2

CDR3: CASSASGIDNEQFF
DNA: TGTGCCAGCAGCGCTAGCGGGATAGACAATGAGCAGTTCTTC
D: TRBD2
length: 14
size: .
V: TRBV6-5
J: TRBJ2-1

CDR3: CASSVIGQGNTGELFF
DNA: TGTGCCAGCAGCGTAATAGGACAGGGGAACACCGGGGAGCTGTTTTTT
D: TRBD1
length: 16
size: .
V: TRBV9
J: TRBJ2-2

CDR3: CASTLDRNLEAFF
DNA: TGTGCCAGCACCTTAGACAGGAACCTTGAAGCTTTCTTT
D: .
length: 13
size: .
V: TRBV12-3/TRBV12-4
J: TRBJ1-1

CDR3: CASSRLAASTDTQYF
DNA: TGTGCCAGCTCCCGACTAGCGGCTAGCACAGATACGCAGTATTTT
D: TRBD2
length: 15
size: once
V: TRBV18
J: TRBJ2-3

CDR3: CASGSLAGGPGTGELFF
DNA: TGTGCTAGTGGTTCCCTAGCGGGAGGGCCCGGCACCGGGGAGCTGTTTTTT
D: TRBD2
length: 17
size: .
V: TRBV12-5
J: TRBJ2-2

CDR3: CASRDTGLETQYF
DNA: TGTGCCAGCAGGGATACAGGGTTAGAGACCCAGTACTTC
D: .
length: 13
size: .
V: TRBV28
J: TRBJ2-5

CDR3: CASSIRDRRNSPLHF
DNA: TGTGCCAGCAGCATCCGGGACAGGAGAAATTCACCCCTCCACTTT
D: .
length: 15
size: .
V: TRBV21-1
J: TRBJ1-6

CDR3: CASSPSGEFGGYTF
DNA: TGTGCCAGCAGTCCCTCCGGGGAGTTTGGAGGCTACACCTTC
D: .
length: 14
size: once
V: TRBV28
J: TRBJ1-2

CDR3: CASSIDYVRNQPQHF
DNA: TGTGCCAGTAGTATAGATTACGTGAGGAATCAGCCCCAGCATTTT
D: .
length: 15
size: once
V: TRBV19
J: TRBJ1-5

CDR3: CASRGLAGSYEQYF
DNA: TGTGCCAGCAGGGGACTAGCGGGCTCCTACGAGCAGTACTTC
D: TRBD2
length: 14
size: .
V: TRBV6-5
J: TRBJ2-7

CDR3: CAISERTSPYNEQFF
DNA: TGTGCCATCAGTGAGCGGACTAGCCCATACAATGAGCAGTTCTTC
D: TRBD2
length: 15
size: .
V: TRBV10-3
J: TRBJ2-1

CDR3: CASSLPGLKEGLAAKNIQYF
DNA: TGCGCCAGCAGCTTACCGGGACTCAAAGAGGGCCTAGCAGCCAAAAACATTCAGTACTTC
D: .
length: 20
size: .
V: TRBV5-1
J: TRBJ2-4

CDR3: CASSLGGTGASGNTIYF
DNA: TGTGCCAGCAGTTTGGGCGGGACAGGGGCCTCTGGAAACACCATATATTTT
D: TRBD1
length: 17
size: few
V: TRBV28
J: TRBJ1-3

CDR3: CASSLSGTGSFYGYTF
DNA: TGTGCCAGCAGTTTATCAGGGACAGGGAGTTTCTATGGCTACACCTTC
D: TRBD1
length: 16
size: .
V: TRBV28
J: TRBJ1-2

CDR3: CASSLDKADTDTQYF
DNA: TGCGCCAGCAGCTTGGACAAGGCGGACACAGATACGCAGTATTTT
D: .
length: 15
size: .
V: TRBV5-1
J: TRBJ2-3

CDR3: CASSFSSPTDTQYF
DNA: TGTGCCAGCAGCTTCTCGTCCCCGACAGATACGCAGTATTTT
D: .
length: 14
size: .
V: TRBV7-9
J: TRBJ2-3

CDR3: CASSRTVNTEAFF
DNA: TGCGCCAGCAGCCGCACAGTGAACACTGAAGCTTTCTTT
D: .
length: 13
size: .
V: TRBV5-1
J: TRBJ1-1

CDR3: CASSAQGPTEAFF
DNA: TGTGCCAGCAGTGCCCAGGGGCCCACTGAAGCTTTCTTT
D: .
length: 13
size: .
V: TRBV2
J: TRBJ1-1

CDR3: CASSLRGQGYGYTF
DNA: TGTGCCAGCAGCTTGAGGGGTCAGGGGTATGGCTACACCTTC
D: .
length: 14
size: once
V: TRBV5-6
J: TRBJ1-2

CDR3: CATSDPRTSGSVQETQYF
DNA: TGTGCCACCAGTGACCCCAGGACTAGCGGGAGTGTCCAAGAGACCCAGTACTTC
D: TRBD2
length: 18
size: few
V: TRBV24-1
J: TRBJ2-5

CDR3: CASRPGLAAHEQYF
DNA: TGTGCCAGCAGGCCGGGACTAGCGGCCCACGAGCAGTACTTC
D: TRBD2
length: 14
size: .
V: TRBV25-1
J: TRBJ2-7

CDR3: CASSLMDREWPDEQFF
DNA: TGTGCCAGCAGCCTAATGGACAGGGAGTGGCCGGATGAGCAGTTCTTC
D: TRBD1
length: 16
size: .
V: TRBV7-6
J: TRBJ2-1

CDR3: CASSLVARGTPPDYEQYF
DNA: TGCGCCAGCAGCTTGGTTGCACGAGGAACCCCCCCGGACTACGAGCAGTACTTC
D: .
length: 18
size: .
V: TRBV5-1
J: TRBJ2-7

CDR3: CAGRLDLNTGELFF
DNA: TGTGCCGGACGACTAGACCTGAACACCGGGGAGCTGTTTTTT
D: .
length: 14
size: few
V: TRBV2
J: TRBJ2-2

CDR3: CASSAHDRMDTQYF
DNA: TGTGCCAGCAGCGCCCACGACAGAATGGATACGCAGTATTTT
D: .
length: 14
size: .
V: TRBV7-3
J: TRBJ2-3

CDR3: CASSPTGVSYNEQFF
DNA: TGTGCCAGCTCTCCTACGGGAGTAAGCTACAATGAGCAGTTCTTC
D: .
length: 15
size: few
V: TRBV9
J: TRBJ2-1

CDR3: CASSFRDRGGAEAFF
DNA: TGTGCCAGCAGCTTTCGGGACAGGGGAGGCGCTGAAGCTTTCTTT
D: TRBD1
length: 15
size: .
V: TRBV13
J: TRBJ1-1

CDR3: CASSPNQPQHF
DNA: TGTGCCAGCAGTCCAAATCAGCCCCAGCATTTT
D: .
length: 11
size: .
V: TRBV28
J: TRBJ1-5

CDR3: CASSFPGGEQYF
DNA: TGTGCCAGCAGCTTTCCAGGAGGAGAGCAGTACTTC
D: .
length: 12
size: .
V: TRBV5-6
J: TRBJ2-7

CDR3: CASSAGQEAGELFF
DNA: TGTGCCAGTAGTGCTGGACAGGAGGCCGGGGAGCTGTTTTTT
D: TRBD1
length: 14
size: few
V: TRBV19
J: TRBJ2-2

CDR3: CAWSTGELGEAEAFF
DNA: TGTGCCTGGAGTACCGGGGAGTTAGGGGAGGCTGAAGCTTTCTTT
D: .
length: 15
size: .
V: TRBV30
J: TRBJ1-1

CDR3: CASSLGVAGQGDRNTEAFF
DNA: TGTGCCAGCAGTTTGGGTGTCGCGGGACAGGGGGATAGGAACACTGAAGCTTTCTTT
D: TRBD1
length: 19
size: .
V: TRBV27
J: TRBJ1-1

CDR3: CASSSPDRAYGYTF
DNA: TGTGCCAGCAGTTCCCCGGACAGGGCCTATGGCTACACCTTC
D: TRBD1
length: 14
size: .
V: TRBV28
J: TRBJ1-2

CDR3: CASSFVAGGPLNEQFF
DNA: TGTGCCAGCAGCTTTGTAGCGGGAGGGCCCCTCAATGAGCAGTTCTTC
D: TRBD2
length: 16
size: .
V: TRBV3-1/TRBV3-2
J: TRBJ2-1

CDR3: CASKNSAGEEETQYF
DNA: TGTGCCAGTAAGAATTCGGCGGGAGAAGAAGAGACCCAGTACTTC
D: TRBD2
length: 15
size: .
V: TRBV19
J: TRBJ2-5